This T cell receptor (beta chain) is from a study of blood T cell repertoires in COVID-19. Two consecutive negative NP/OP PCR tests, clearance, or resolved symptoms defined Cohort 3 recovery. Generated by immunoSEQ multiplex PCR, the TCRdb table keeps only in-frame clones and is missing some. The top ten clones hold about an eighth of a sample with under 200,000 clones, over 80% of them seen once. Germline V gene lookup returns CDR1 SGHRS and CDR2 YFSETQ. V gave up 4 bases and J gave up 5 bases; unmatched junction bases: 10. The CDR3 is 16 amino acids. This receptor was obtained from a woman aged 55 to 70 who had recovered from COVID-19. This chain joins TRBV5-1 and TRBJ2-3; 10 nucleotides line up with TRBD1. The sequencing input was PBMCs or T cells enriched from blood (not recorded which). In DNA form, the CDR3 reads TGCGCCAGCAGCCCCCCCCGACAGGGGGCAGAAGATACGCAGTATTTT. This codes for CASSPPRQGAEDTQYF. The variable domain in full, completed from reference TRBV5-1 and TRBJ2-3, reads KAGVTQTPRYLIKTRGQQVTLSCSPISGHRSVSWYQQTPGQGLQFLFEYFSETQRNKGNFPGRFSGRQFSNSRSEMNVSTLELGDSALYLCASSPPRQGAEDTQYFGPGTRLTVL.